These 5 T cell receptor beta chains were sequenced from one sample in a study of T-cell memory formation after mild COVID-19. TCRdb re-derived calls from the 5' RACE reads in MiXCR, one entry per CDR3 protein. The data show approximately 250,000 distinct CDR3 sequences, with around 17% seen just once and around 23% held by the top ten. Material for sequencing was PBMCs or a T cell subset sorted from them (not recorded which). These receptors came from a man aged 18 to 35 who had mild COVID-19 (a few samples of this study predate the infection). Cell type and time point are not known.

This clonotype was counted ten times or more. The CDR3 region is CASRRQKEGSPLHF. CDR3 coding DNA: TGTGCCAGCAGACGGCAGAAGGAGGGTTCACCCCTCCACTTT. The V and J genes are TRBV7-2 and TRBJ1-6; the D is unclear. The ends were cut back, 6 bases at V and 9 bases at J, with 15 bases in the middle. The germline CDR1 and CDR2 sequences are SGHTA and FQGNSA. The length of the CDR3 is 14 residues.

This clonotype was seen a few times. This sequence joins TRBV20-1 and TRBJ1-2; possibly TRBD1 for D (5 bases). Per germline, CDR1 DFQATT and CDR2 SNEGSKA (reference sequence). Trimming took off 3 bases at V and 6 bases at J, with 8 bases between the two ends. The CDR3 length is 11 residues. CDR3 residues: CSASRGNGYTF. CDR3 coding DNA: TGCAGTGCTAGTCGGGGGAATGGCTACACCTTC.

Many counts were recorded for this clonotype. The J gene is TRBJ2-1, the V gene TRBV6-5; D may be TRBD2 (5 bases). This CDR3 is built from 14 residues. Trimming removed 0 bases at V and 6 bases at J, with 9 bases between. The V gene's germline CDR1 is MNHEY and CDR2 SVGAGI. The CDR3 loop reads CASSYSRVLNEQFF. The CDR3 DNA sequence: TGTGCCAGCAGTTACTCGAGGGTGCTCAATGAGCAGTTCTTC.

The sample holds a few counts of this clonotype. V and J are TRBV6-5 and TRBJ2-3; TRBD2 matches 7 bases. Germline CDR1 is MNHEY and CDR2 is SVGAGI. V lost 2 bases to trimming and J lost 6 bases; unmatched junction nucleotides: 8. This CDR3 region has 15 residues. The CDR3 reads CASSYNGGGEDTQYF. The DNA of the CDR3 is TGTGCCAGCAGTTACAACGGGGGAGGGGAGGATACGCAGTATTTT.

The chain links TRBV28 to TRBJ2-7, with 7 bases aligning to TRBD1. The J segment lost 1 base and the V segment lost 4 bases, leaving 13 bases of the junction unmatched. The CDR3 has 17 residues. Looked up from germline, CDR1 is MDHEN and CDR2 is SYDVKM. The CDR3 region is CASSSSDRLLPSYEQYV. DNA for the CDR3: TGTGCCAGCAGTTCATCGGACAGGTTGCTCCCATCCTACGAGCAGTACGTC.